This T cell receptor beta chain was captured by sequencing in a study of blood T cell repertoires in COVID-19. Study at large: Acute and convalescent COVID-19 specimens originated in the United States, Italy and Spain.

CDR1 is SEHNR and CDR2 is FQNEAQ in the germline V gene (reference sequence). J was trimmed by 6 bases and V by 5 bases; bases with no gene match: 12. The CDR3 covers 15 residues. This study enrolled people aged roughly 18 to 100 from about two dozen US geographic areas. In the authors' methods: Estimated nucleated cell counts came from reference gene primer amplification. Clones were sequenced by immunoSEQ multiplex PCR, and TCRdb holds only the in-frame ones, with some missing. V, J and clone size are taken as reported in that table, and D and trimming were inferred from the DNA itself. Of 250,000 to 350,000 clones in the sample, nearly 90% were seen once.

The origin of this receptor is a woman between 25 and 40 years old who had recovered from COVID-19. The chain recombines TRBV7-9 with TRBJ1-1; 7 positions agree with TRBD1. Sequenced material: PBMCs or T cells enriched from blood (not recorded which). The CDR3 here is CASSPLGGMVSEAFF. CDR3 nucleotides: TGTGCCAGCAGCCCCTTAGGGGGCATGGTGTCTGAAGCTTTCTTT.